Each of the 4 T cell receptor beta chains below was sequenced from the same sample in a study of cytomegalovirus exposure and HLA in healthy donors. Primers included in the PCR were 60 Vbeta and 13 Jbeta primers. Assay used: immunoSEQ multiplex PCR; TCRdb lists only in-frame clones, some missing. The table includes approximately 120,000 clones, 80% detected once. The sample taken for sequencing was PBMCs. The receptors derive from a man aged 30 to 39 in good health and CMV-seropositive.

The J gene is TRBJ2-3, the V gene TRBV4-1, with TRBD2 matching over 8 bases. Per germline, CDR1 MGHRA and CDR2 YSYEKL. This CDR3 is 16 amino acids long. V dropped 2 bases and J dropped 1; count of bases not matched to a gene: 5. The DNA of the CDR3 is TGCGCCAGCAGCCAAATAGCGGGGAGGGGCACAGATACGCAGTATTTT. Its protein product is CASSQIAGRGTDTQYF.

The genes are TRBV7-9 and TRBJ1-6, with D hard to call. CDR3 length equals 13 residues. CDR1 and CDR2 (germline): SEHNR, FQNEAQ (reference sequence). This CDR3 reads CASRGQNNSPLHF. CDR3 coding DNA: TGTGCTAGCCGAGGGCAGAATAATTCACCCCTCCACTTT.

The chain combines TRBV27 with TRBJ1-1; D remains unclear. Germline-derived CDR1 and CDR2 are MNHEY and SMNVEV (reference sequence). V lost 0 bases and J 5 bases, leaving 7 bases between the germline ends. The CDR3 contains 13 residues. CDR3 protein: CASSLSVATEAFF. As DNA, the CDR3 is TGTGCCAGCAGTTTATCGGTAGCGACTGAAGCTTTCTTT.

This chain uses TRBV6-4 with TRBJ1-2; D gene unclear. This CDR3 region has 12 residues. The germline gives CDR1 MRHNA, CDR2 SNTAGT. Trimming removed 4 bases at V and 3 bases at J, with 6 bases between. CDR3: CASSGSDYGYTF. CDR3 nucleotide sequence: TGTGCCAGCAGTGGTTCGGACTATGGCTACACCTTC.